The sequence of this TCR beta chain was determined in a study of T cell changes during pregnancy in multiple sclerosis. Repertoires were generated with immunoSEQ multiplex PCR, while TCRdb's copy carries only in-frame clones and drops some. The data show about 59,000 clones, around nine tenths seen once. The TCR comes from a human donor whose cells served as feeder cells for cultures in a pregnancy study. The sequenced sample consisted of peripheral blood from another person, used as feeder cells.

CDR3 nucleotides: TGCAGCGTTGAGGCAAGAAGGGTCGCTTTCTTT. It codes for CSVEARRVAFF. The V and J genes are TRBV29-1 and TRBJ1-1; D call uncertain. The CDR3 is 11 amino acids. Germline V gives CDR1 SQVTM, CDR2 ANQGSEA. V lost 3 bases, J lost 11 bases, and 13 bases lay in between.